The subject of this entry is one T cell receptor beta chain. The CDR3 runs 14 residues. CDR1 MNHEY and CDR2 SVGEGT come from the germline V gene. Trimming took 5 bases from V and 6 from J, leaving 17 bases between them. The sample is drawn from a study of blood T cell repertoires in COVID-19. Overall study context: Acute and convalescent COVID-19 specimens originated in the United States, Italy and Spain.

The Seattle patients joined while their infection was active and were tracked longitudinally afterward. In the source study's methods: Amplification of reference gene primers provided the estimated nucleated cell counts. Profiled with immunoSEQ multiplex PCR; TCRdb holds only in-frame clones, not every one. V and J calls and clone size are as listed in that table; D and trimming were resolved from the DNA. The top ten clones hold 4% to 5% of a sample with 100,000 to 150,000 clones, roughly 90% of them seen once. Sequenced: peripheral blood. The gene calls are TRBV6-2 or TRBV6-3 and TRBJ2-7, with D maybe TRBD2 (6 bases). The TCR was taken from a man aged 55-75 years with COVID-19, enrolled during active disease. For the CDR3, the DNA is TGTGCCAGCAGTACTTCAGCGGGTCTAGGCGAGCAGTACTTC. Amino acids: CASSTSAGLGEQYF.